This TCR beta chain was obtained from a study of human T cells and chemical hapten exposure. For the study at large: The scalp of each patient received a weekly diphenylcyclopropenone dose for the full roughly 24-week study.

This clonotype came up many times. Library preparation tagged each individual cDNA molecule with a unique molecular identifier. In the study's own analysis: The median was roughly 100,000 TCRs per sample, ranging roughly 23,224 to 690,600. In TCRdb, the RACE reads were re-called with MiXCR into one record per CDR3 protein. The V and J calls were not made by the authors but by TCRdb's processing. The sample lists roughly 360,000 distinct CDR3 sequences; 4.8% were seen once. Indicated time point: patch test 1, 2 weeks after DPC sensitization. Treatment specified: therapeutic diphenylcyclopropenone sensitization with weekly scalp DPC. V lost 4 bases and J lost 3, with 13 bases in between. Germline V gene lookup returns CDR1 SGHTA and CDR2 FQGNSA. The CDR3 sequence is 14 residues long.

Source: whole blood, taken in connection with sensitization to the hapten diphenylcyclopropenone (DPC). The genes are TRBV7-2 and TRBJ2-7; TRBD1 might be the D (6 bases). The receptor was isolated from a woman between 50 and 59 years old with alopecia areata. Some clones in this sample may be carry-over from other donors' samples. The CDR3 DNA reads TGTGCCAGCAGCTCCCGGGACACCCGCTACGAGCAGTACTTC. Its translation: CASSSRDTRYEQYF.